The T cell receptor beta chain described here comes from a study of Ad26.COV2.S vaccination and SARS-CoV-2 variants. Study results and caveats: Placebo recipients had lower spike-specific TCR breadth than vaccine recipients.

Here immunoSEQ multiplex PCR was the method, and the copy in TCRdb shows in-frame clones only, minus some. The sample holds around 350,000 clones, just over 90% seen once. The CDR3 totals 17 residues. The V gene's germline CDR1 is SGHVS and CDR2 FQNEAQ. The junction had 8 bases not matched to a gene; V was cut back by 5 bases and J by 4 bases. In its sample, this clone was seen once. Its antigen is undetermined. The specimen was peripheral blood, collected after recovery from COVID-19. This receptor was taken from a human donor who had recovered from COVID-19. The rearrangement joins TRBV7-8 to TRBJ2-6; 10 positions agree with TRBD1. For the CDR3, the DNA is TGTGCCAGCAGCACCCGACAGGGGGCAGCGGGGGCCAACGTCCTGACTTTC. Protein product: CASSTRQGAAGANVLTF.